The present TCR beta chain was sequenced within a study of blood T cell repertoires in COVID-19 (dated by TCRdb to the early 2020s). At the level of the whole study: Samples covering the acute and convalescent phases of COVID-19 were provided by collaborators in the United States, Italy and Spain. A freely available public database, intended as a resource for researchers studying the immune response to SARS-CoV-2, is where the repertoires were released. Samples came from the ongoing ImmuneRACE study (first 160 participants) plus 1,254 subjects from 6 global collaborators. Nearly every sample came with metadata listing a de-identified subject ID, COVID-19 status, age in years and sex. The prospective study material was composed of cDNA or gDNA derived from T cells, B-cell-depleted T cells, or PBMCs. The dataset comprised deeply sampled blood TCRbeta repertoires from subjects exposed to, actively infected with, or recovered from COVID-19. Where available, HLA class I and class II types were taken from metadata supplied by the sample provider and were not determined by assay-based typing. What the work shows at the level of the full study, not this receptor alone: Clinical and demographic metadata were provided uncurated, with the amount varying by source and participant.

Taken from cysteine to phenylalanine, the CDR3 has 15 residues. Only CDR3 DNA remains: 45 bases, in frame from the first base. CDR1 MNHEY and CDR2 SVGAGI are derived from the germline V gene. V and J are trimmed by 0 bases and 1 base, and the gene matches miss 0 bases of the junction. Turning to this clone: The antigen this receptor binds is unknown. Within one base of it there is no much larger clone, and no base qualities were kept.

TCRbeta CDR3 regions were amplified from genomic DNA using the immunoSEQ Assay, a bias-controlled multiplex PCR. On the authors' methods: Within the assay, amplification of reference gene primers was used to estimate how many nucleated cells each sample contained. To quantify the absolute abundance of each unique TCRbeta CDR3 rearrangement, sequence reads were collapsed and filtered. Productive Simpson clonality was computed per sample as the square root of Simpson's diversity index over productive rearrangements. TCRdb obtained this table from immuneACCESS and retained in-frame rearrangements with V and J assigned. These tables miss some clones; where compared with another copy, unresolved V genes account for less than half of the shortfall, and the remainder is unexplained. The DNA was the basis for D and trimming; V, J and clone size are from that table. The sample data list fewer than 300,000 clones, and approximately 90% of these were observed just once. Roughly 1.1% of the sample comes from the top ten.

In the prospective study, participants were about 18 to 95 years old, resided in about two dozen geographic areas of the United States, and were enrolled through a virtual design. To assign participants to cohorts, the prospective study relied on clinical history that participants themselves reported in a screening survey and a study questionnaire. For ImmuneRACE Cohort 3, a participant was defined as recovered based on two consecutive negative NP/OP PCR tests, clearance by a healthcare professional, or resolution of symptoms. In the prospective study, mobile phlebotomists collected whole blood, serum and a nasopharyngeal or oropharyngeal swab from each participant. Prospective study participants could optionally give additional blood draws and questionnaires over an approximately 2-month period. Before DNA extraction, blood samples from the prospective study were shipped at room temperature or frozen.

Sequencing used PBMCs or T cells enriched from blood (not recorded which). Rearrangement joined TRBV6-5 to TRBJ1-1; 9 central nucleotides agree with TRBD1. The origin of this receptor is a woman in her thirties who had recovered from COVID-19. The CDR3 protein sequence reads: CASSYSQGANTEAFF. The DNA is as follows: TGTGCCAGCAGTTACTCACAGGGGGCGAACACTGAAGCTTTCTTT.